Included here is one T cell receptor (beta chain) sequence, with context. The antigen is not known. The data were obtained in a study of early stage breast cancer tumors. Across the whole study: Invasive lobular carcinomas made up about 30% of the 12 ER+/PR+/HER2- tumors. Study-wide results and limits: Enriched TCRB sequences shared across patients were mostly commonly generated sequences.

This CDR3 is 16 amino acids long. The germline gives CDR1 SGHDT, CDR2 YYEEEE. With V trimmed by 2 bases and J by 2 bases, 8 bases remained unmatched. This table comes from immunoSEQ multiplex PCR, and its TCRdb copy is limited to in-frame clones, with some not included. The repertoire holds 50,000 to 75,000 clones, with over 65% as singletons. V gene TRBV5-6 combines with J gene TRBJ2-7; 9 bases match TRBD2. The specimen was blood. The TCR was taken from a person under 45 with breast cancer. CDR3 residues: CASSLLSGGEAYEQYF. For the CDR3, the DNA is TGTGCCAGCAGCTTACTTAGCGGGGGAGAGGCCTACGAGCAGTACTTC.